The source of this TCR beta chain is a study of graft-versus-host responses after intestinal transplantation. About the study: Induction with anti-thymocyte globulin, then tacrolimus and steroids for about 3 years, was given to all recipients. Study-wide findings and caveats: Investigators detected GvH clones in recipient marrow, with some emerging earlier in ileum or blood.

In the case of this clone: Its specificity is not known.

Profiling relied on immunoSEQ multiplex PCR, and the TCRdb table lists in-frame clones only, not all of them. The table has about 85,000 clones, around 86% seen once. Germline V gives CDR1 MRHNA, CDR2 SNTAGT. The J segment lost 6 bases and the V segment lost 1 base, leaving 7 bases of the junction unmatched. The CDR3 has 16 residues. The sample here was unstimulated CD8+ T cells sorted from spleen or lymph node cells, taken before intestinal transplant. The chain links TRBV6-4 to TRBJ1-5; 9 bases are shared with TRBD1. This TCR was recovered from a human donor who received an intestinal transplant. CDR3 residues: CASSDWDRERPQPQHF. CDR3 in DNA: TGTGCCAGCAGTGACTGGGACAGGGAGAGACCTCAGCCCCAGCATTTT.